This T cell receptor (beta chain) was retrieved from a study of T cells in Graves' hyperthyroidism and ophthalmopathy. Amplification targeted TCR beta CDR3 regions from RNA transcripts. Carried out on the TCR CDR3, a first-round RT-PCR used the HTBI primer set. TCRdb independently ran MiXCR on the multiplex PCR reads; one entry per CDR3 protein. The sample lists 550,000 to 600,000 distinct CDR3 sequences; approximately 15% were seen once. Duration under 3 months, a NOSPECS grade of at least 4, and a Clinical Activity Score of at least 3 characterized the ophthalmopathy patients. Lactation, pregnancy, other autoimmune disease or uncontrolled infection led to exclusion of patients. Using more than 8 ml of fresh peripheral blood, PBMCs were prepared. This clonotype came up many times. The V and J ends lost 6 bases and 4 bases, in that order; junction bases with no gene match: 13. CDR1 and CDR2 (germline): DFQATT, SNEGSKA (reference sequence). This CDR3 has 15 residues.

The sample taken for sequencing was blood. This sequence joins TRBV20-1 and TRBJ2-7; 9 nucleotides align to TRBD1. This TCR derives from a woman under 30 with Graves' ophthalmopathy. CDR3 bases: TGCAGTGCGCCGAACCCGGGACAGGGCCCGTACGAGCAGTACTTC. It yields the protein CSAPNPGQGPYEQYF.